This entry concerns a single TCR beta chain. The data originate from a study of shared T cell receptors in the human thymus. Generated by immunoSEQ multiplex PCR, the TCRdb table keeps only in-frame clones and is missing some. Seen here are about 660,000 clones, 85% to 90% observed once, and the top ten hold around 0.0099%. CDR1 is SGHAT, CDR2 FQNNGV, per germline. This CDR3 region has 13 residues. The V and J ends lost 0 bases and 11 bases respectively, with 13 bases between them. The same specimen was also included in a second study, on human thymus T cells.

Sequencing was carried out using thymocytes. This TCR was recovered from a boy less than two years old with a congenital heart defect. J is TRBJ1-1 and V is TRBV11-2, with D tentatively TRBD1 (5 bases). CDR3 in DNA: TGTGCCAGCAGCTTAGATGGGGGGATGGGCGCTTTCTTT. Protein sequence: CASSLDGGMGAFF.